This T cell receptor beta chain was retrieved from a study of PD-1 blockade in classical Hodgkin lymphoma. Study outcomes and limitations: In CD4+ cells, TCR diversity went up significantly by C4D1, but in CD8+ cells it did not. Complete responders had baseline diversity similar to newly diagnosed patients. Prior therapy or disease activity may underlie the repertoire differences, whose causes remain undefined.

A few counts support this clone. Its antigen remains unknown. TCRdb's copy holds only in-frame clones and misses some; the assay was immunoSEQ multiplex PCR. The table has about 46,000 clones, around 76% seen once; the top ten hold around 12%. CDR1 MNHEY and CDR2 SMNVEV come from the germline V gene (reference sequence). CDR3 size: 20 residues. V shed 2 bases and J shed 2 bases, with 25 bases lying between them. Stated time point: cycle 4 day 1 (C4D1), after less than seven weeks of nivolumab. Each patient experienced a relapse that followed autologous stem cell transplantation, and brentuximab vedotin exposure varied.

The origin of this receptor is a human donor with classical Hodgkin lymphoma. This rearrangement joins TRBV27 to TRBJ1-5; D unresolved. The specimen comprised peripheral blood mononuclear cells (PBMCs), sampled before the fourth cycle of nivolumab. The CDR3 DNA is TGTGCCAGCAGTTTAAAGGGTTCTGGTTGGTGGTTTGTGGGCAATCAGCCCCAGCATTTT. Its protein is CASSLKGSGWWFVGNQPQHF.